A selection of T cell receptor beta chains follows, all from one sample in a study of shared clonotypes between healthy human individuals. The method was immunoSEQ multiplex PCR; TCRdb's version includes in-frame clones alone and lacks a portion of them. The sample shows roughly 530,000 clones, 96% of them seen only once. What was sequenced was naive CD4+ T cells sorted from blood. These receptor sequences come from a woman aged 25 to 39 in good health. Each CDR3 is given with its conserved first and last residue. The order of the fields is D gene, V gene, clone size, J gene, CDR3 DNA, CDR3 protein. D genes are given only for firm matches. Clone size is shown for a subset of rows, as once, few, many or a class of expanded clone.

>TRBD1|TRBV30|.|TRBJ1-2
TGTGCCTGGAGTGATTGGCCAGGGGGCGCCTATGGCTACACCTTC
CAWSDWPGGAYGYTF
>.|TRBV28|.|TRBJ1-2
TGTGCCAGCAGTTTAATAGGGAACTATGGCTACACCTTC
CASSLIGNYGYTF
>.|TRBV28|.|TRBJ2-4
TGTGCCAGCAGTTTGGGCAGGGTGGCCAAAAACATTCAGTACTTC
CASSLGRVAKNIQYF
>.|TRBV2|few|TRBJ2-1
TGTGCCAGCAGTGACGTAGGGACTCAGCCCGAGCAGTTCTTC
CASSDVGTQPEQFF
>.|TRBV10-3|.|TRBJ1-2
TGTGCCATCAGGGACAGTCCCTCAGTCTATGGCTACACCTTC
CAIRDSPSVYGYTF
>.|TRBV29-1|.|TRBJ1-2
TGCAGCGTTGGTCCAGGGGCCCAATATGGCTACACCTTC
CSVGPGAQYGYTF
>TRBD2|TRBV28|once|TRBJ2-7
TGTGCCAGCGGTACTAGCGGGCATTCCTACGAGCAGTACTTC
CASGTSGHSYEQYF
>.|TRBV5-1|once|TRBJ2-7
TGCGCCAGCAGCTTGGGCGGGGTGGGCGAGCAGTACTTC
CASSLGGVGEQYF
>.|TRBV7-9|few|TRBJ2-7
TGTGCCAGCGTCTCCTACGAGCAGTACTTC
CASVSYEQYF
>TRBD2|TRBV18|.|TRBJ2-2
TGTGCCAGCTCACCACGATCGGCTAGCGGGAGAGCCGGGGAGCTGTTTTTT
CASSPRSASGRAGELFF
>.|TRBV7-9|.|TRBJ2-7
TGTGCCAGCAGCCCCGCCACGGGAGTCTACGAGCAGTACTTC
CASSPATGVYEQYF
>.|TRBV19|.|TRBJ2-7
TGTGCCAGTAGTATCCCGGCGGCGGCGGTCCACGAGCAGTACTTC
CASSIPAAAVHEQYF
>.|TRBV19|.|TRBJ2-1
TGTGCCAGTAGAACCACAGCGAAGGGTGAGCAGTTCTTC
CASRTTAKGEQFF
>.|TRBV7-2|.|TRBJ1-5
TGTGCCAGCAGCTTAATGTTTGGGGCGAGGAATCAGCCCCAGCATTTT
CASSLMFGARNQPQHF
>.|TRBV7-9|.|TRBJ2-7
TGTGCCAGCAGCTTCTTCACGGGATCAACCTACGAGCAGTACTTC
CASSFFTGSTYEQYF
>.|TRBV7-9|.|TRBJ1-1
TGTGCCAGCAGCTTAGTAAGGGACACCTTGAACACTGAAGCTTTCTTT
CASSLVRDTLNTEAFF
>.|TRBV2|.|TRBJ1-5
TGTGCCAGCGACGGAGGGCTACATCAGCCCCAGCATTTT
CASDGGLHQPQHF
>.|TRBV13|.|TRBJ1-2
TGTGCCAGCAGCTTTTGGGGGGCTGGGGGCTACACCTTC
CASSFWGAGGYTF
>.|TRBV11-2|.|TRBJ2-7
TGTGCCAGCAGCTTAAGTGGGTACGAGCAGTACTTC
CASSLSGYEQYF
>TRBD2|TRBV2|.|TRBJ2-2
TGTGCCAGCAGTGTAGGACTAGCGGGAGGGCCCGACACCGGGGAGCTGTTTTTT
CASSVGLAGGPDTGELFF
>TRBD1|TRBV11-2|.|TRBJ2-3
TGTGCCAGCAGCTTACAGGGGGCGTATGCAGATACGCAGTATTTT
CASSLQGAYADTQYF
>.|TRBV28|.|TRBJ2-3
TGTGCCAGCAGCCACCCTCGCGGTAGCACAGATACGCAGTATTTT
CASSHPRGSTDTQYF
>TRBD2|TRBV4-1|.|TRBJ2-7
TGCGCCAGCAGCCAAGCCGGGACTAAATCCTACGAGCAGTACTTC
CASSQAGTKSYEQYF
>.|TRBV19|.|TRBJ2-2
TGTGCCAGTAGTAAGAGACACGGGCCACCCAACACCGGGGAGCTGTTTTTT
CASSKRHGPPNTGELFF
>TRBD1|TRBV6-5|.|TRBJ1-1
TGTGCCAGCAGTTCCTTTCCAGGGGGTAAGGCTTTCTTT
CASSSFPGGKAFF
>.|TRBV5-1|.|TRBJ1-4
TGCGCCAGCAGCCAAAACTCCGGGTTGGATGAAAAACTGTTTTTT
CASSQNSGLDEKLFF
>TRBD1|TRBV6-1|.|TRBJ2-7
TGTGCCAGTCGGACAGGGGGCGGCTACGAGCAGTACTTC
CASRTGGGYEQYF
>TRBD1|TRBV10-3|.|TRBJ1-2
TGTGCCATCAGCTTGACAGGGGGCTCTGGCTACACCTTC
CAISLTGGSGYTF
>.|TRBV29-1|once|TRBJ2-7
TGCAGCGTTGAATCTCGCGGGGCTAAATACGAGCAGTACTTC
CSVESRGAKYEQYF
>.|TRBV29-1|.|TRBJ2-3
TGCAGCGTTTCCCTTACTAGTGGACCAGCAGATACGCAGTATTTT
CSVSLTSGPADTQYF
>.|TRBV27|.|TRBJ2-7
TGTGCCAGCAGTAGAAGTGGCCGCTACGAGCAGTACTTC
CASSRSGRYEQYF
>.|TRBV30|.|TRBJ2-1
TGTGCCTGGAGTCCGACGGGGAATGAGCAGTTCTTC
CAWSPTGNEQFF
>TRBD1|TRBV19|.|TRBJ1-5
TGTGCCAGTAGTCCTCCGGGCAGGGGGGACTTCAATCAGCCCCAGCATTTT
CASSPPGRGDFNQPQHF
>.|TRBV7-9|.|TRBJ1-6
TGTGCCAGCAGCCCGCGAAGGGGTAGCGATTCACCCCTCCACTTT
CASSPRRGSDSPLHF
>.|TRBV18|.|TRBJ1-2
TGTGCCAGCTCACCACCGCAGGGTGGTGGCTACACCTTC
CASSPPQGGGYTF
>.|TRBV9|.|TRBJ2-1
TGTGCCAGCAGCGGCCCTGGGTACCATGAGCAGTTCTTC
CASSGPGYHEQFF
>.|TRBV7-2|.|TRBJ1-4
TGTGCCAGCAGCTTCAGGGGACTTGATAATGAAAAACTGTTTTTT
CASSFRGLDNEKLFF
>.|TRBV27|.|TRBJ2-3
TGTGCCAGCAGGGGTCCGGGTTTCCAAACAGATACGCAGTATTTT
CASRGPGFQTDTQYF
>TRBD1|TRBV28|.|TRBJ1-4
TGTGCCAGCGGGGACAGGGGTGAAAAACTGTTTTTT
CASGDRGEKLFF
>.|TRBV5-8|.|TRBJ1-4
TGTGCCAGCAGCTTTTCCCGGCGGATCGGGGGATTTGAAAAACTGTTTTTT
CASSFSRRIGGFEKLFF
>TRBD2|TRBV27|.|TRBJ2-1
TGTGCCAGCAGTCCCAGGACTAGCGGGAGGCTCTATGAGCAGTTCTTC
CASSPRTSGRLYEQFF
>TRBD2|TRBV18|.|TRBJ2-5
TGTGCCAGCTCATACTTAGCGGGAGCTCTAGGGGAGACCCAGTACTTC
CASSYLAGALGETQYF
>TRBD1|TRBV28|.|TRBJ1-5
TGTGCCAGCAGTTCACGGTCAGGGGGGTTATATAGCAATCAGCCCCAGCATTTT
CASSSRSGGLYSNQPQHF